Listed below are T cell receptor beta chains from one sample, sequenced in a study of blood T cell repertoires in COVID-19. The method was immunoSEQ multiplex PCR; TCRdb's version includes in-frame clones alone and lacks a portion of them. The data show some 150,000 clones, with 75% to 80% seen just once and roughly 1.5% held by the top ten. Sequencing was done on a sample of peripheral blood. The origin of the receptors is a man older than 75 with acute or convalescent COVID-19. CDR3s include the opening cysteine and the closing phenylalanine or tryptophan. Each record gives: V gene, clone size, D gene, J gene, CDR3 protein, CDR3 DNA. The D gene is left open where the match is weak. Where a row states a size, it is once, few, many or the class of an expanded clone; other rows omit it.

>TRBV5-1|.|.|TRBJ1-4
CASSLVVGAGEKLFF
TGCGCCAGCAGCTTGGTGGTGGGGGCAGGTGAAAAACTGTTTTTT
>TRBV10-3|.|TRBD2|TRBJ2-3
CAIRTSGGETLRDTQYF
TGTGCCATCCGGACTAGCGGGGGAGAAACCCTCCGGGATACGCAGTATTTT
>TRBV5-1|.|.|TRBJ2-7
CASSSLGWGSYEQYF
TGCGCCAGCAGCTCACTAGGCTGGGGCTCCTACGAGCAGTACTTC
>TRBV7-8|.|TRBD1|TRBJ2-1
CASSIDQGAFNEQFF
TGTGCCAGCAGCATCGACCAGGGGGCGTTCAATGAGCAGTTCTTC
>TRBV3-1/TRBV3-2|.|TRBD2|TRBJ2-5
CASSRSVTSGSGTQYF
TGTGCCAGCAGCCGAAGTGTCACTAGCGGGTCGGGGACCCAGTACTTC
>TRBV28|.|.|TRBJ2-3
CASSSSAVTDTQYF
TGTGCCAGCAGTTCTAGCGCCGTCACAGATACGCAGTATTTT
>TRBV5-4|.|TRBD1|TRBJ1-2
CASSTGTGGTYGYTF
TGTGCCAGCAGCACAGGGACAGGGGGTACCTATGGCTACACCTTC
>TRBV27|.|TRBD1|TRBJ2-5
CASTARQGETQYF
TGTGCCAGCACCGCTAGACAGGGAGAGACCCAGTACTTC
>TRBV5-1|.|.|TRBJ2-2
CASSWGGENTGELFF
TGCGCCAGCAGCTGGGGGGGCGAGAACACCGGGGAGCTGTTTTTT
>TRBV4-2|.|.|TRBJ1-5
CASSQGQDQPQHF
TGTGCCAGCAGCCAAGGGCAGGATCAGCCCCAGCATTTT
>TRBV4-2|.|.|TRBJ2-3
CASSQAARGGGTDTQYF
TGTGCCAGCAGCCAAGCGGCCAGAGGCGGAGGCACAGATACGCAGTATTTT
>TRBV15|.|.|TRBJ1-1
CATNPGGVNTEAFF
TGTGCCACCAACCCGGGAGGGGTGAACACTGAAGCTTTCTTT
>TRBV24-1|once|TRBD1|TRBJ2-2
CATSGQGAAGELFF
TGTGCCACCAGTGGACAGGGGGCAGCCGGGGAGCTGTTTTTT
>TRBV12-3/TRBV12-4|.|.|TRBJ2-1
CASSLTPGDEQFF
TGTGCCAGCAGTTTAACACCGGGGGATGAGCAGTTCTTC